The text below deals with one TCR beta chain. This clone has just a few counts. Which antigen it targets is not known. It has no much larger one-base neighbor in the sample; base qualities were not kept. The cohort comprised 670 or so healthy bone marrow donors. At the time of sampling, every cohort member was nominally healthy, though immune exposures that went unrecorded were likely present. The donor tested CMV seropositive, placing the donor among the roughly 270 seropositive members of the cohort. A peripheral blood sample was provided by each donor, and peripheral blood mononuclear cells were used for TCR beta sequencing. Genomic DNA extraction from the blood cell samples was performed with the Qiagen DNeasy Blood Extraction Kit. This sample was taken from a study of cytomegalovirus exposure and HLA in healthy donors (dated by TCRdb to about 2017). Turning to the overall study: According to an earlier analysis of a few hundred of the donors, about 179 million T cells yielded over 100 million unique TCR beta sequences and roughly 280 Gb of sequence data. Around 320 gigabases of sequencing data and approximately 85 million unique TCR sequences were included in an early release covering 550 to 650 HLA-typed donors. The genetic ancestry cluster associated with self-reported Caucasian donors included 80% to 90% of the 398 genotyped donors. The study was designed to test whether signatures of past pathogen exposure could be identified by cataloging public T cell receptors. Using immunosequencing, the study profiled T cell repertoires from fewer than 850 subjects and related those repertoires to cytomegalovirus serostatus. In addition to the first cohort of 500 to 850 subjects, a separate validation cohort of under 150 different subjects was used. The study combined high-throughput TCR immunosequencing, statistical association of individual TCRs with disease status, and machine learning to predict cytomegalovirus infection status. In a later analysis, previously published TCR beta repertoires from more than 500 donors were re-analyzed and high-resolution HLA genotyping was added so that TCR occurrence patterns could be studied. In the later analysis, no new phenotypic data were used to find candidate immune exposures; instead, reliance was placed on TCR beta sequences and their occurrence across donors. An earlier analysis of roughly 600 of the donors used high-throughput TCR beta sequencing to judge whether each TCR beta V gene segment behaved as functional or pseudogenic. Donor age, sex, ethnicity and CMV serostatus were collected together with the repertoire data. In a later genetic analysis, genome-wide SNP genotypes for about 65% of the 666 donors were used, and that subset was treated as a discovery cohort. Every discovery cohort repertoire had been produced on one sequencing platform. HLA typing included class I and class II loci at four-digit resolution. The number of typed donors differed by locus: roughly 629-640 for A, B, C, DRB1 and DQB1; some 500 for DQA1; over 600 for DPA1; and 400 to 480 for DPB1. A few DR-DQ haplotypes were treated as single units for association and clustering because of strong linkage in the cohort. Across about 370 genotyped donors of the cohort, an average of about 240,000 unique TCR beta nucleotide sequences per donor were sequenced, and roughly 20% of those sequences were non-productive. Study-wide findings and limitations: Because counts were too low, fewer than 20 rarely observed V segments, including chromosome 9 orphons, were excluded from the earlier analysis of 587 of the donors. Specific HLA alleles were associated with 15,000 to 20,000 TCR beta sequences at a false discovery rate of 0.05 in a later analysis. Correlated functional status among segregating V segments might reflect linkage disequilibrium, but an unknown experimental factor could not be ruled out. The cohort was sequenced for TCR beta chains only, and without alpha or paired-chain data the features that could be detected were limited. In vitro tests confirmed that three of the cytomegalovirus-associated TCR beta chains recognize cytomegalovirus antigens. In a later genetic analysis, fewer N-insertions in productive TCRs were reported among donors in an Asian-associated ancestry cluster than the roughly 640-donor mean. Sequencing depth was assumed to be roughly uniform across donors in the presence/absence analyses, though that assumption may not hold. Some IMGT-functional V segments, including TRBV6-2 and TRBV6-3, could not be told apart with the 87-base-pair reads, so those segments were excluded. The authors suggested that the approach could potentially be extended to other disease states and immunological phenotypes. According to a later analysis, most CMV-associated TCR beta chains appeared to be HLA-restricted, and the HLA associations seemed to be driven largely by CMV exposure. Because HLA typing was missing for some donors at each locus, association tests included only the typed subset. In a later analysis, several top co-occurrence clusters were reported to appear linked to parvovirus B19, influenza, CMV and Epstein-Barr virus. A total of around 150 TCR beta chains were listed by the study as associated with cytomegalovirus. The classifier was reported to diagnose cytomegalovirus status with high specificity and sensitivity in both the original and validation cohorts. A cluster of highly shared sequence variants was judged likely to be a technical artifact of the sequencing pipeline. The only immune exposure information available for the cohort was CMV serostatus. A later genetic analysis associated a missense DCLRE1C variant with V-gene and J-gene trimming of TCR beta chains, and an independent cohort replicated the association. A later analysis found that HLA-associated TCR beta chains were more clonally expanded and had lower generation probabilities than equally common non-associated chains. Assigning TCR associations to individual alleles was difficult when HLA alleles, especially DR and DQ, strongly co-occurred. A further reported finding was that TCR beta sequences accurately predicted the HLA-A and HLA-B alleles for most subjects in the first cohort. An earlier analysis of approximately 590 of the donors showed that most TCR beta V segments appeared in productive rearrangements either about 90% or about 30% of the time, which broadly matched IMGT annotations. Most TCR sequences were seen in very few donors, while some public TCRs were found in many individuals. In a later analysis, TCR association rates were found to vary across HLA loci, with the most associated TCRs seen for DRB1 alleles and the fewest for HLA-C alleles.

The library was generated by the immunoSEQ multiplex PCR assay. A mixture of 60 forward primers for TCR Vbeta segments and 13 reverse primers for TCR Jbeta segments was used in the multiplex PCR. A multiplex PCR assay on genomic DNA amplified the CDR3 region of rearranged TCR beta genes. Amplified TCR beta libraries were sequenced as 87-base-pair reads on the Illumina HiSeq System. In the original analysis: A later analysis tallied some 79 million unique TCR beta chains across the 666 repertoires, and some 10 million of those chains were shared by two or more donors. Raw reads were error-corrected and collapsed into unique sequences by a nearest-neighbor algorithm in which closely related sequences were merged to remove PCR and sequencing errors. Alignment of CDR3 sequences to IMGT reference sequences was used to assign V, D and J gene segments. For a sequence to be retained, a match of at least six nucleotides was required to both a V gene segment and a J gene segment. Rearrangements were classified as productive when the CDR3 lacked stop codons and remained in frame with V and J, and all other rearrangements were classified as non-productive. Following IMGT convention, CDR3 was defined as the stretch from the second conserved V-encoded cysteine up to the conserved J-encoded phenylalanine. The earlier analysis of about 560 of the donors excluded any sequence lacking an unambiguous match to a single V gene segment. An earlier analysis of 450 to 650 of the donors called V segments functional above 56.7% productive rearrangements and segregating when the between-donor standard deviation exceeded 5%. A statistical classification framework was built for diagnosing cytomegalovirus status from the catalog of TCR beta chain sequences. In a later analysis, V and J genes were assigned by comparing TCR nucleotide sequences against IMGT/GENE-DB human TR gene sequences. A later analysis assigned CDR3 sequences and most-parsimonious VDJ recombination scenarios with the TCRdist pipeline. A later analysis defined each TCR beta chain by its CDR3 amino acid sequence plus V-gene family, and excluded reads lacking a unique V-gene family. As a way to deal with suspected cross-contamination and a sequencing artifact, a later analysis dropped more than 500 nucleotide sequences that were highly shared and had low generation probability. In a later analysis, a clonal expansion index was calculated for each public chain from normalized within-repertoire ranks of inferred template counts. In a later analysis, generation probabilities were computed using a VDJ recombination model fitted to out-of-frame rearrangements, and the results were checked against IGoR. In a later analysis, hypergeometric tests were used to score TCR-TCR, TCR-HLA and TCR-CMV co-occurrence, with a repertoire-size bias correction applied to TCR pairs. A later analysis estimated false discovery rates by permuting HLA or CMV assignments 20 times. In a later analysis, co-occurring TCRs were grouped with DBSCAN, and TCRdist sequence similarity was added when clustering was performed within HLA-allele-positive subsets. For co-occurrence clustering, repertoires with fewer than 30,000 or more than 120,000 public chains were excluded, along with five or six repertoires with anomalous nucleotide sharing. What TCRdb holds here is the immuneACCESS table cut down to in-frame rearrangements. Part of the clones is not present; checked against another copy, under half of the missing clones reflect an unresolved V gene, and the others are unexplained. For V, J and clone size, that table is used; D and trimming come from the DNA. The sample table shows under 150,000 clones, and around three quarters are seen once. Over 2% of the sample comes from the top ten.

Taken from cysteine to phenylalanine, the CDR3 has 13 residues. The kept DNA is CDR3 alone, 39 bases in frame from the first base. CDR1 is given as MGHRA and CDR2 as YSYEKL, both from the germline V gene. Relative to germline, V is 6 bases shorter and J is 6 bases shorter, with 12 bases between their ends. In this chain, TRBV4-1 is recombined with TRBJ2-1, and perhaps TRBD2 as D gene, on 6 matching bases. Input material: PBMCs. The clonotype was recovered from a woman aged 55-70 years in good health and CMV-seropositive. CDR3 loop: CASSRPGGNEQFF. At the DNA level, the sequence is TGCGCCAGCAGTCGCCCCGGGGGCAATGAGCAGTTCTTC.